This TCR beta chain is drawn from a study of regulatory T cells in long-lasting Graves disease. J was trimmed by 5 bases and V by 4 bases; bases with no gene match: 8. Germline assignment: CDR1 SQVTM and CDR2 ANQGSEA. The CDR3 spans 15 residues. Study-level points and caveats: Newly diagnosed disease favored TRBV20-1 and TRBJ2-1 over persistent disease. Peripheral blood, not thyroid tissue, was the sole material studied.

This sample's time point: persistent/refractory GD, antithyroid drugs over 5 years with positive TRAb. TCR sequences were obtained from RNA taken from PBMCs. In building TCR beta libraries, iRepertoire HTBI primers were used together with Arm-PCR of CDR3 regions. TCRdb called the multiplex PCR reads again in MiXCR, with one record for every CDR3 protein. The sample contains over 450,000 distinct CDR3 sequences, 20% to 25% of which appear only once. A note on this clonotype: Its target is unknown.

This sequence originates from a female donor with Graves disease. The V call is TRBV29-1, the J call TRBJ2-7; 13 nucleotides align to TRBD2. Here the sequenced sample was peripheral blood mononuclear cells (PBMCs), taken when the disease was refractory, from a patient treated with antithyroid drugs. The CDR3 loop reads CSVGGLAGVLNEQYF. CDR3 bases: TGCAGCGTTGGAGGACTAGCGGGAGTTCTGAACGAGCAGTACTTC.